One and the same sample provided the 30 T cell receptor beta chains below, sequenced in a study of radiotherapy plus CTLA-4 blockade in lung cancer. The table came from immunoSEQ multiplex PCR; TCRdb's copy has only in-frame clones and leaves some out. The sample shows 65,000 to 100,000 clones, 80% to 85% of them seen only once. Specimen: peripheral blood, collected from a patient treated with radiotherapy plus ipilimumab. These TCRs come from a human donor with non-small cell lung cancer who had stable disease on radiotherapy plus ipilimumab.

CDR3 DNA: TGTGCCAGCACCTCAGGGGGACACCTAGCCAAAAACATTCAGTACTTC. Translation: CASTSGGHLAKNIQYF. The chain carries TRBV28 and TRBJ2-4, with TRBD1 identical over 7 bases. J was trimmed by 0 bases and V by 7 bases; bases with no gene match: 9. The CDR3 totals 16 residues. Germline CDR1 is MDHEN and CDR2 is SYDVKM. Based on the CDR3 plus reference TRBV28 and TRBJ2-4, the full variable domain is DVKVTQSSRYLVKRTGEKVFLECVQDMDHENMFWYRQDPGLGLRLIYFSYDVKMKEKGDIPEGYSVSREKKERFSLILESASTNQTSMYLCASTSGGHLAKNIQYFGAGTRLSVL.

This chain links TRBV4-2 with TRBJ2-7, with TRBD1 as a possible D gene (5 bases). Germline V gives CDR1 LGHNA, CDR2 YNFKEQ. CDR3 length: 15 amino acids. Trimming pared 0 bases from V and 1 base from J, leaving 10 bases between. CDR3 coding DNA: TGTGCCAGCAGCCAAGATTTCGACAGATCCTACGAGCAGTACTTC. Protein sequence: CASSQDFDRSYEQYF.

The J gene is TRBJ1-2, the V gene TRBV11-2, with 7 nucleotides matching TRBD1. V was clipped by 5 bases and J by 8 bases; unmatched bases: 5. This CDR3 comprises 12 residues. The germline gives CDR1 SGHAT, CDR2 FQNNGV. The CDR3 DNA reads TGTGCCAGCAGCCCAACAGGGGAGGGCTACACCTTC. Amino acids: CASSPTGEGYTF.

This clone has a single count. This sequence joins TRBV7-9 and TRBJ2-3; D remains ambiguous. V was shortened by 5 bases and J by 2 bases, with 11 bases between the two germline ends. The CDR3 sequence is 14 residues long. Germline V lookup: CDR1 SEHNR, CDR2 FQNEAQ (reference sequence). CDR3 DNA sequence: TGTGCCAGCAGCCCAGGAATTTACACAGATACGCAGTATTTT. Translation: CASSPGIYTDTQYF.

The V and J genes are TRBV5-1 and TRBJ2-2, with D perhaps matching TRBD1 or TRBD2 (5 bases each). The germline V and J ends were trimmed by 4 bases and 4 bases, with 23 bases remaining between them. The CDR3 is 18 residues long. From germline, CDR1 is SGHRS and CDR2 YFSETQ. In DNA, the CDR3 is TGCGCCAGCAGCCCGGCCGGTCCAGGGACGCCCTCCACCGGGGAGCTGTTTTTT. It codes for CASSPAGPGTPSTGELFF.

V gene TRBV5-1 combines with J gene TRBJ1-2; D remains unclear. Trimming took 0 bases from V and 2 from J, leaving 5 bases between them. Germline loops: CDR1 SGHRS, CDR2 YFSETQ. The CDR3 consists of 13 residues. For the CDR3, the DNA is TGCGCCAGCAGCTTGGACAGAAACTATGGCTACACCTTC. It yields the protein CASSLDRNYGYTF.

This chain joins TRBV2 and TRBJ2-7; D perhaps matches TRBD1 (6 bases). The germline V and J ends were trimmed by 3 bases and 3 bases, with 9 bases remaining between them. Germline CDR1 SNHLY, CDR2 FYNNEI. CDR3 length: 13 residues. The CDR3 DNA reads TGTGCCAGCAGTGACAGGACAGTCTACGAGCAGTACTTC. It codes for CASSDRTVYEQYF.

J is TRBJ2-1 and V is TRBV5-1; possibly TRBD2 for D (6 bases). Per the germline V gene, CDR1 is SGHRS and CDR2 is YFSETQ. With 4 bases removed from V and 1 base from J, the gap between germline ends came to 9 bases. The CDR3 length is 14 residues. The CDR3 loop is CASSGTESYNEQFF. The CDR3 DNA sequence: TGCGCCAGCAGCGGGACTGAATCCTACAATGAGCAGTTCTTC.

This chain links TRBV29-1 with TRBJ2-5, with a possible D match to TRBD2 (6 bases). Germline V gene data show CDR1 as SQVTM and CDR2 as ANQGSEA. Deletions cut 7 bases from V and 7 bases from J, with 13 bases between. The CDR3 totals 11 residues. The CDR3 region has the DNA TGCAGCGCGGAGGGGCTAGGGACCCAGTACTTC. Protein: CSAEGLGTQYF.

This chain connects TRBV20-1 to TRBJ2-7; D is uncertain. The V and J ends lost 8 bases and 2 bases respectively, with 10 bases between them. Per germline, CDR1 DFQATT and CDR2 SNEGSKA (reference sequence). The length of the CDR3 is 11 residues. The CDR3 sequence: CSLTGTYEQYF. The CDR3 nucleotides read TGCAGTCTGACCGGAACCTACGAGCAGTACTTC.

This chain joins TRBV5-1 and TRBJ2-3; 7 bases agree with TRBD2. There are 15 residues in the CDR3. Trimming at V came to 4 bases and at J to 1 base, leaving 6 bases not matched to a gene. Germline lookup yields CDR1 SGHRS and CDR2 YFSETQ. CDR3 amino acids: CASSGAGEGTDTQYF. The CDR3 DNA reads TGCGCCAGCAGCGGTGCGGGGGAGGGCACAGATACGCAGTATTTT.

The chain employs TRBV28 and TRBJ2-1; TRBD2 is a possible D gene (7 bases). V was cut by 3 bases and J by 11 bases, with 17 bases left in between. CDR1 MDHEN and CDR2 SYDVKM come from the germline V gene. This CDR3 spans 14 amino acids. DNA of the CDR3: TGTGCCAGCAGTTTGGGGGGGCCCCAACAGAAGCAGTTCTTC. Translated, it gives CASSLGGPQQKQFF.

The rearrangement links TRBV6-5 to TRBJ2-1; D not resolved. The CDR3 runs to 16 residues. Trimming cost V 1 base and J 5 bases, with 15 bases left between them. The germline gives CDR1 MNHEY, CDR2 SVGAGI. The CDR3 coding sequence is TGTGCCAGCAGTTACTTTACAGCAAATGTGAACAATGAGCAGTTCTTC. Amino acids: CASSYFTANVNNEQFF.

On this clone: Compared with germline, one end of the junction differs, possibly owing to a read error. This rearrangement joins TRBV19 to TRBJ1-1; D remains unclear. Germline V gene data show CDR1 as LNHDA and CDR2 as SQIVND (reference sequence). The CDR3 is 14 amino acids. DNA for the CDR3: TGTGCCAGTAGTATGGGCTCGGTGAGTAGAAATCCCATCTTT. This gives the protein CASSMGSVSRNPIF. Full variable domain (outside the CDR3, taken from reference TRBV19 and TRBJ1-1): DGGITQSPKYLFRKEGQNVTLSCEQNLNHDAMYWYRQDPGQGLRLIYYSQIVNDFQKGDIAEGYSVSREKKESFPLTVTSAQKNPTAFYLCASSMGSVSRNPIFGQGTRLTVV.

This chain links TRBV29-1 with TRBJ2-5, with a tentative D call TRBD2 (6 bases). The CDR3 is 12 amino acids. V dropped 4 bases and J dropped 5 bases, with 11 bases sitting between them. Looked up from germline, CDR1 is SQVTM and CDR2 is ANQGSEA. CDR3 sequence: CSVVREWETQYF. The CDR3 region has the DNA TGCAGCGTTGTCCGGGAGTGGGAGACCCAGTACTTC.

The chain joins TRBV6-5 to TRBJ2-5; possibly TRBD1 for D (6 bases). The ends were cut back, 8 bases at V and 5 bases at J, with 21 bases in the middle. Per the germline V gene, CDR1 is MNHEY and CDR2 is SVGAGI. The CDR3 loop spans 15 amino acids. This CDR3 reads CASALKGRGQETQYF. The CDR3, as DNA: TGTGCCAGCGCTTTAAAGGGGAGAGGACAGGAGACCCAGTACTTC.

The J gene is TRBJ2-3, the V gene TRBV9; D is ambiguous. Germline CDR1 and CDR2: SGDLS and YYNGEE. Deletions cut 4 bases from V and 4 bases from J, with 13 bases between. The CDR3 spans 14 residues. The CDR3 region is CASSPRSSSDTQYF. The CDR3, as DNA: TGTGCCAGCAGCCCCAGATCATCATCAGATACGCAGTATTTT.

This chain joins TRBV4-1 and TRBJ2-5; D gene ambiguous. This CDR3 is built from 12 residues. Looked up from germline, CDR1 is MGHRA and CDR2 is YSYEKL. V gave up 3 bases and J gave up 4 bases, with 6 bases separating them. The CDR3 bases are TGCGCCAGCAGCCATCCCGGAGAGACCCAGTACTTC. It yields the protein CASSHPGETQYF.

This clone appeared a single time. V is TRBV6-1 and J is TRBJ1-5; D gene uncertain. The germline V gene has CDR1 MNHNS and CDR2 SASEGT. The CDR3 is 16 residues long. Trimming stripped 0 bases from V and 0 bases from J, with 9 bases between. CDR3: CASSEAIGSSNQPQHF. The CDR3 DNA is TGTGCCAGCAGTGAAGCAATCGGGAGTAGCAATCAGCCCCAGCATTTT.

The chain carries TRBV7-3 and TRBJ2-1; 11 bases line up with TRBD2. Germline values: CDR1 SGHTA, CDR2 FQGTGA. This CDR3 comprises 16 residues. V shed 6 bases and J 7 bases; nucleotides not matched to a gene: 11. For the CDR3, the DNA is TGTGCCAGCAGTCCTCTAGCGGGGGGCCAAAGTAATGAGCAGTTCTTC. Amino acids: CASSPLAGGQSNEQFF.

The gene calls are TRBV9 and TRBJ1-3; tentative D call: TRBD1 (5 bases). Germline V gives CDR1 SGDLS, CDR2 YYNGEE. Trimming took off 3 bases at V and 0 bases at J, with 13 bases between the two ends. This CDR3 is 16 amino acids long. This chain's CDR3 is CASSATTGGSGNTIYF. CDR3 coding DNA: TGTGCCAGCAGCGCCACCACGGGGGGCTCTGGAAACACCATATATTTT. Drawing the rest from reference TRBV9 and TRBJ1-3, the complete variable domain is DSGVTQTPKHLITATGQRVTLRCSPRSGDLSVYWYQQSLDQGLQFLIQYYNGEERAKGNILERFSAQQFPDLHSELNLSSLELGDSALYFCASSATTGGSGNTIYFGEGSWLTVV.

This chain's CDR3 is CASSERRQQETQYF. The CDR3 coding sequence is TGTGCCAGCAGCGAGAGGAGACAGCAAGAGACCCAGTACTTC. The gene calls are TRBV9 and TRBJ2-5; possibly TRBD1 for D (5 bases). The CDR3 has 14 residues. Germline assignment: CDR1 SGDLS and CDR2 YYNGEE. Deletions cut 3 bases from V and 2 bases from J, with 11 bases between.

This sequence joins TRBV2 and TRBJ2-5; no clear D. V lost 8 bases, J lost 4 bases, and 8 bases lay in between. CDR3 size: 11 residues. Looked up from germline, CDR1 is SNHLY and CDR2 is FYNNEI. The CDR3 protein is CASQVRETQYF. The CDR3 DNA follows: TGTGCCAGCCAGGTTCGAGAGACCCAGTACTTC. Together with reference TRBV2 and TRBJ2-5, the CDR3 gives the full variable domain: EPEVTQTPSHQVTQMGQEVILRCVPISNHLYFYWYRQILGQKVEFLVSFYNNEISEKSEIFDDQFSVERPDGSNFTLKIRSTKLEDSAMYFCASQVRETQYFGPGTRLLVL.

The sample holds one count of this clone. The chain links TRBV7-2 to TRBJ1-2; TRBD1 agrees at 8 bases. Germline trimming cut 4 bases from V and 4 bases from J; bases unmatched to any gene: 8. CDR3 length: 15 amino acids. Germline CDR1 and CDR2: SGHTA and FQGNSA. CDR3 in amino acids: CASSSLLTGAYGYTF. The CDR3 DNA reads TGTGCCAGCAGCTCGCTGTTGACAGGGGCCTATGGCTACACCTTC.

CDR3 region: CASEGLAGGSGELFF. CDR3 nucleotides: TGCGCCAGCGAGGGACTAGCGGGGGGTTCCGGGGAGCTGTTTTTT. The chain uses TRBV10-2 and TRBJ2-2; TRBD2 aligns across 15 bases. There are 15 residues in the CDR3. The V gene end was trimmed by 8 bases and the J gene end by 6 bases; junction bases not matched to a gene: 4. From germline, CDR1 is WSHSY and CDR2 SAAADI.

The J gene is TRBJ1-4, the V gene TRBV6-5; weak D call: TRBD1 (6 bases). V shed 6 bases and J shed 6 bases, with 17 bases lying between them. The CDR3 is 15 residues long. Germline-derived CDR1 and CDR2 are MNHEY and SVGAGI. The CDR3 is CASSGPGGADEKLFF. CDR3 DNA sequence: TGTGCCAGCAGCGGCCCCGGGGGGGCTGATGAAAAACTGTTTTTT.

The chain joins TRBV9 to TRBJ2-7, with D possibly being TRBD2 (5 bases). Germline V lookup: CDR1 SGDLS, CDR2 YYNGEE. Trimming removed 0 bases from V and 6 bases from J, with 16 bases in between. The CDR3 covers 15 residues. CDR3 sequence: CASSVAGGSVSEQYF. The CDR3 bases are TGTGCCAGCAGCGTAGCGGGCGGGTCTGTTAGCGAGCAGTACTTC.

The DNA of the CDR3 is TGTGCCAGCAGCAAAGGGGGTCAGTTCTTC. Its protein is CASSKGGQFF. The chain couples TRBV21-1 to TRBJ2-1. TRBV21-1 is annotated as a pseudogene. This CDR3 comprises 10 residues.

The chain is built from TRBV11-2 and TRBJ2-7, with D maybe TRBD1 (6 bases). Per germline, CDR1 SGHAT and CDR2 FQNNGV. Trimming took off 5 bases at V and 0 bases at J, with 14 bases between the two ends. The CDR3 covers 15 residues. The CDR3 DNA reads TGTGCCAGCAGCCCCACCTTGGGGGCCTCCTACGAGCAGTACTTC. It specifies CASSPTLGASYEQYF.

This chain uses TRBV4-1 with TRBJ2-3; the match to TRBD2 covers 11 bases. V lost 7 bases to trimming and J lost 2 bases; unmatched junction nucleotides: 5. In germline, CDR1 is MGHRA, CDR2 YSYEKL. The CDR3 covers 15 residues. The CDR3 loop is CASKLAGDFTDTQYF. Written as DNA, the CDR3 is TGCGCCAGCAAACTAGCGGGGGACTTCACAGATACGCAGTATTTT.